These 11 T cell receptor beta chains originate from one sample sequenced in a study of blood T cell repertoires in COVID-19. Libraries were prepared by immunoSEQ multiplex PCR; TCRdb keeps only in-frame clonotypes and omits some of them. The data show roughly 300,000 clones, with 81% seen just once and around 3.2% held by the top ten. Sequenced input: peripheral blood. The receptors come from a woman in her sixties or seventies with active or convalescent COVID-19.

The chain carries TRBV7-8 and TRBJ1-2, with 9 bases that match TRBD1. This CDR3 is built from 12 residues. With V trimmed by 1 base and J by 12 bases, 3 bases remained unmatched. The germline V gene encodes CDR1 SGHVS and CDR2 FQNEAQ. DNA for the CDR3: TGTGCCAGCAGCTTAGGCGGGACAGGGAACACCTTC. Translated: CASSLGGTGNTF.

The chain is built from TRBV4-2 and TRBJ1-2, with a tentative D call TRBD1 (5 bases). V lost 1 base and J lost 2, with 11 bases in between. Germline V gene lookup returns CDR1 LGHNA and CDR2 YNFKEQ. This CDR3 is built from 15 residues. CDR3 in DNA: TGTGCCAGCAGCCAAGGATCCGGGGGGAACTATGGCTACACCTTC. It codes for CASSQGSGGNYGYTF.

V gene TRBV15 combines with J gene TRBJ1-4; D is unclear. The CDR3 has 12 residues. Trimming removed 0 bases from V and 11 bases from J, with 7 bases in between. Germline CDR1 and CDR2: LNHNV and YYDKDF (reference sequence). The CDR3 sequence: CATSRESRKLFF. CDR3 nucleotide sequence: TGTGCCACCAGCAGAGAATCGCGGAAACTGTTTTTT.

The V call is TRBV10-1, the J call TRBJ1-2, with a tentative D call TRBD1 (6 bases). Trimming pared 6 bases from V and 7 bases from J, leaving 15 bases between. The CDR3 loop spans 13 amino acids. The germline CDR1 and CDR2 sequences are WNHNN and SYGVQD (reference sequence). In DNA, the CDR3 is TGCGCCAGCAGCCCACAGGGATCGAGTGGCTACACCTTC. Translated: CASSPQGSSGYTF.

CDR3 in amino acids: CASSPPTDTPGNTIYF. Here the CDR3 DNA reads TGTGCCAGCTCACCACCTACGGACACCCCTGGAAACACCATATATTTT. This chain links TRBV18 with TRBJ1-3; the D gene is possibly TRBD1 (5 bases). V lost 0 bases and J lost 2, with 11 bases in between. The CDR3 consists of 16 residues. The V gene's germline CDR1 is KGHSH and CDR2 LQKENI.

This clone was detected only a few times. The rearrangement uses TRBV9 and TRBJ1-1; D remains unclear. The V gene's germline CDR1 is SGDLS and CDR2 YYNGEE. The CDR3 covers 12 residues. With 0 bases removed from V and 8 bases from J, the gap between germline ends came to 8 bases. CDR3 nucleotide sequence: TGTGCCAGCAGCGTAGGGGGAGGGGAAGCTTTCTTT. Translated: CASSVGGGEAFF.

V usage is TRBV10-2 and J usage is TRBJ2-1; 8 bases are shared with TRBD1. The CDR3 is 16 residues long. Germline V gives CDR1 WSHSY, CDR2 SAAADI. V shed 6 bases and J 2 bases; nucleotides not matched to a gene: 9. The CDR3, as DNA: TGCGCCAGCAGGGACACCGGGACAGGTGCCTACAATGAGCAGTTCTTC. Its translation: CASRDTGTGAYNEQFF.

The chain couples TRBV5-4 to TRBJ1-4; D gene unclear. Germline V gives CDR1 SGHNT, CDR2 YYREEE (reference sequence). CDR3 length: 14 amino acids. Trimming stripped 0 bases from V and 4 bases from J, with 7 bases between. CDR3 in amino acids: CASSLGGFNEKLFF. CDR3 in DNA: TGTGCCAGCAGCTTGGGCGGATTTAATGAAAAACTGTTTTTT.

The chain employs TRBV7-3 and TRBJ2-2; 7 bases match TRBD2. This CDR3 has 16 amino acids. Germline CDR1 reads SGHTA; CDR2 reads FQGTGA. V lost 1 base and J lost 4; bases outside the gene matches: 6. The CDR3 region has the DNA TGTGCCAGCAGCTTAATAAGCGGGGCGACCACCGGGGAGCTGTTTTTT. Protein product: CASSLISGATTGELFF.

The chain links TRBV6-2 or TRBV6-3 to TRBJ2-7; TRBD1 aligns across 9 bases. Germline CDR1 is MNHEY and CDR2 is SVGEGT. This CDR3 contains 17 residues. Trimming cost V 6 bases and J 5 bases; bases outside gene matches: 17. In DNA form, the CDR3 reads TGTGCCAGCAGCCGCCCGCCGGGGACAGGGAGAAGGGACGAGCAGTACTTC. Translating it yields CASSRPPGTGRRDEQYF.

This chain joins TRBV19 and TRBJ1-5; D gene uncertain. CDR1 LNHDA and CDR2 SQIVND come from the germline V gene (reference sequence). The CDR3 loop spans 13 amino acids. V was clipped by 5 bases and J by 4 bases, with 9 bases between them. The CDR3 loop reads CASSRAPNQPQHF. DNA of the CDR3: TGTGCCAGTAGTCGAGCGCCGAATCAGCCCCAGCATTTT.